A single sample gave rise to the 30 T cell receptor beta chains below, sequenced in a study of cytomegalovirus exposure and HLA in healthy donors. This PCR relied on a set of 60 Vbeta primers and 13 Jbeta primers. Measured with immunoSEQ multiplex PCR; TCRdb has only the in-frame clones, and not every one. This table holds 90,000 to 120,000 clones, around two thirds found once. The sample comprised PBMCs. The receptors stem from a man aged 25 to 40 in good health and CMV-seropositive.

This clone was seen just once. The chain couples TRBV5-8 to TRBJ2-7; possibly TRBD1 for D (5 bases). The germline V gene encodes CDR1 SGHTS and CDR2 YDEGEE. This CDR3 spans 13 amino acids. Trimming removed 1 base from V and 0 bases from J, with 5 bases in between. CDR3 DNA sequence: TGTGCCAGCAGCTTGCAGGGCTCCTACGAGCAGTACTTC. Protein: CASSLQGSYEQYF.

The chain carries TRBV7-6 and TRBJ2-7; perhaps TRBD2 as D (6 bases). Trimming took 3 bases from V and 7 from J, leaving 13 bases between them. The CDR3 has 13 amino acids. The germline gives CDR1 SGHVS, CDR2 FNYEAQ. Written as DNA, the CDR3 is TGTGCCAGCAGCTTCGGAGGAGGGGTAGAGCAGTACTTC. Translating it yields CASSFGGGVEQYF.

This clone was counted a few times. The chain couples TRBV18 to TRBJ2-1, with D uncertain. Germline loops: CDR1 KGHSH, CDR2 LQKENI. The ends were cut back, 1 base at V and 0 bases at J, with 10 bases in the middle. CDR3 length: 16 amino acids. The CDR3 bases are TGTGCCAGCTCACCACGGTTGGGCCGCTCCTACAATGAGCAGTTCTTC. This gives the protein CASSPRLGRSYNEQFF.

This chain uses TRBV19 with TRBJ1-3, with 8 positions matching TRBD1. Germline trimming cut 10 bases from V and 2 bases from J; bases unmatched to any gene: 7. Germline V gene lookup returns CDR1 LNHDA and CDR2 SQIVND (reference sequence). The CDR3 covers 14 residues. CDR3 loop: CATGQGSAGNTIYF. CDR3 DNA: TGTGCCACCGGACAGGGATCCGCTGGAAACACCATATATTTT. Together with reference TRBV19 and TRBJ1-3, the CDR3 gives the full variable domain: DGGITQSPKYLFRKEGQNVTLSCEQNLNHDAMYWYRQDPGQGLRLIYYSQIVNDFQKGDIAEGYSVSREKKESFPLTVTSAQKNPTAFYLCATGQGSAGNTIYFGEGSWLTVV.

Turning to this clone: The same CDR3 also results from other DNA sequences found in this sample. The V and J genes are TRBV29-1 and TRBJ1-1; TRBD1 matches at 10 bases. Germline V gene lookup returns CDR1 SQVTM and CDR2 ANQGSEA. This CDR3 contains 15 residues. This CDR3 reads CSTRDRGFADTEAFF. In DNA, the CDR3 is TGCAGTACCCGGGACAGGGGCTTCGCAGACACTGAAGCTTTCTTT.

The chain carries TRBV6-1 and TRBJ1-6, with a weak D call TRBD1 (6 bases). This CDR3 has 15 amino acids. The V gene lost 4 bases and the J gene lost 2 bases, with 9 bases spanning the gap. CDR1 is MNHNS, CDR2 SASEGT, per germline. The CDR3, as DNA: TGTGCCAGCAGTGGTCGGGACACCTATAATTCACCCCTCCACTTT. Translating gives CASSGRDTYNSPLHF.

The chain combines TRBV19 with TRBJ2-3, with TRBD2 matching 10 bases. The CDR3 is 15 residues long. V shed 6 bases and J 3 bases; nucleotides not matched to a gene: 6. The V gene's germline CDR1 is LNHDA and CDR2 SQIVND (reference sequence). In DNA, the CDR3 is TGTGCCAGTAGATTCCTAGCGGGGGAGACAGATACGCAGTATTTT. Translating it yields CASRFLAGETDTQYF.

For this clone: An end of the junction does not agree with germline; a read error may underlie this. The chain links TRBV7-7 to TRBJ2-5; 8 nucleotides match TRBD1. Germline assignment: CDR1 SSHAT and CDR2 FNYEAQ (reference sequence). The CDR3 sequence is 15 residues long. Here the CDR3 DNA reads TGTGCTAGCAGCTCACCTGGACAGGGCGGGGAGACCCAGTACTTC. This sequence encodes CASSSPGQGGETQYF.

This clone was seen ten or more times. V gene TRBV6-4 combines with J gene TRBJ2-1, with 9 bases identical to TRBD2. After removal of 6 bases from V and 5 bases from J, the junction contained 5 bases not matched to a gene. The CDR3 runs 14 residues. The germline gives CDR1 MRHNA, CDR2 SNTAGT. The CDR3: CASSIAGEHNEQFF. DNA of the CDR3: TGTGCCAGCAGCATAGCGGGGGAACACAATGAGCAGTTCTTC.

This clone came up once. This chain connects TRBV5-6 to TRBJ1-3; TRBD1 matches at 7 bases. Germline CDR1 SGHDT, CDR2 YYEEEE. The CDR3 contains 15 residues. After removal of 4 bases from V and 4 bases from J, the junction contained 8 bases not matched to a gene. The CDR3 DNA reads TGTGCCAGCAGCCTTTTACAGGGGACAGGAAACACCATATATTTT. Translation gives CASSLLQGTGNTIYF.

To note about this clone: One junction end does not reproduce the germline sequence, and a read error may be involved. The chain is built from TRBV2 and TRBJ2-5; no firm D call. TRBJ2-7 matches the DNA end more closely, so the J call is doubtful. In germline, CDR1 is SNHLY, CDR2 FYNNEI. This CDR3 region has 11 residues. The CDR3, as DNA: TGTGCCAGGAGTGCCGCCTACGAGCAGTACTTC. As protein: CARSAAYEQYF.

This clone was observed once. The gene calls are TRBV5-4 and TRBJ2-1; no firm D call. Germline CDR1 SGHNT, CDR2 YYREEE (reference sequence). This CDR3 has 11 amino acids. V shed 0 bases and J shed 10 bases, with 5 bases lying between them. CDR3 amino acids: CASSLEIEQFF. For the CDR3, the DNA is TGTGCCAGCAGCTTGGAAATAGAGCAGTTCTTC.

V is TRBV5-1 and J is TRBJ2-2, with 10 bases lining up with TRBD2. V was pared by 4 bases and J by 5 bases, with 5 bases of the junction left unmatched. Germline CDR1 SGHRS, CDR2 YFSETQ. The CDR3 covers 15 residues. The CDR3 reads CASSGRTSGTGELFF. As DNA, the CDR3 is TGCGCCAGCAGCGGACGGACTAGCGGAACCGGGGAGCTGTTTTTT.

The chain joins TRBV4-1 to TRBJ2-1; TRBD2 matches at 7 bases. The trim removed 4 bases at V and 7 bases at J, leaving 10 bases unmatched. The CDR3 covers 15 residues. The V gene's germline CDR1 is MGHRA and CDR2 YSYEKL. In DNA form, the CDR3 reads TGCGCCAGCAGCCCCTGGGGAGGGGTATTAAATGAGCAGTTCTTC. Its protein is CASSPWGGVLNEQFF.

This clone was seen only a few times. V is TRBV5-6 and J is TRBJ1-5; 11 bases fit TRBD1. V dropped 3 bases and J dropped 1; count of bases not matched to a gene: 3. The germline V gene has CDR1 SGHDT and CDR2 YYEEEE. The length of the CDR3 is 16 residues. CDR3 region: CASSWGTGGSNQPQHF. The CDR3 nucleotides are TGTGCCAGCAGCTGGGGGACAGGGGGAAGCAATCAGCCCCAGCATTTT.

This chain uses TRBV5-1 with TRBJ2-5; tentative D call: TRBD1 (5 bases). Germline V gene sequence: CDR1 SGHRS, CDR2 YFSETQ. V gave up 0 bases and J gave up 4 bases, with 10 bases separating them. The CDR3 runs to 14 residues. The CDR3 sequence: CASSLAAGSETQYF. The DNA of the CDR3 is TGCGCCAGCAGCTTGGCCGCAGGGTCAGAGACCCAGTACTTC.

This chain links TRBV5-1 with TRBJ2-3; 10 bases match TRBD1. J was trimmed by 2 bases and V by 4 bases; bases with no gene match: 4. Germline CDR1 is SGHRS and CDR2 is YFSETQ. This CDR3 is 15 amino acids long. The CDR3 loop is CASSLGTGDTDTQYF. CDR3 nucleotide sequence: TGCGCCAGCAGCCTCGGGACAGGGGACACAGATACGCAGTATTTT.

The chain links TRBV13 to TRBJ2-3; D remains ambiguous. The CDR3 length is 17 residues. The V and J ends lost 2 bases and 0 bases respectively, with 15 bases between them. CDR1 and CDR2 (germline): PRHDT, FYEKMQ (reference sequence). CDR3 nucleotide sequence: TGTGCCAGCAGCTTATACTCCTCCCCCTTTAGCACAGATACGCAGTATTTT. This translates into CASSLYSSPFSTDTQYF.

The chain carries TRBV6-5 and TRBJ1-2; D is unclear. V shed 5 bases and J shed 3 bases, with 13 bases lying between them. The CDR3 spans 14 residues. CDR1 MNHEY and CDR2 SVGAGI come from the germline V gene. The CDR3 reads CASSRDNSYYGYTF. The CDR3 bases are TGTGCCAGCAGTCGAGATAACAGTTACTATGGCTACACCTTC.

The chain recombines TRBV5-1 with TRBJ2-7; D perhaps matches TRBD2 (6 bases). CDR1 and CDR2 (germline): SGHRS, YFSETQ. Trimming took off 4 bases at V and 6 bases at J, with 20 bases between the two ends. The CDR3 extends over 15 amino acids. CDR3 bases: TGCGCCAGCAGCACGGGACTTGCCGCTAGGACCGAGCAGTACTTC. Its protein product is CASSTGLAARTEQYF.

The rearrangement joins TRBV7-9 to TRBJ2-3; no reliable D call. The CDR3 spans 15 residues. V shed 9 bases and J shed 0 bases, with 16 bases lying between them. The V gene's germline CDR1 is SEHNR and CDR2 FQNEAQ (reference sequence). Here the CDR3 DNA reads TGTGCCAGTAGCCTACTCGCGGCAAGCACAGATACGCAGTATTTT. Its protein is CASSLLAASTDTQYF.

The chain couples TRBV29-1 to TRBJ2-5; D possibly corresponds to TRBD1 (5 bases). The J call may not be correct, given that the DNA end is closer to TRBJ2-7. The germline CDR1 and CDR2 sequences are SQVTM and ANQGSEA. The CDR3 spans 12 residues. The CDR3 DNA is TGCAGCGTTGAAGATGACAGCTACGAGCAGTACTTC. Protein sequence: CSVEDDSYEQYF.

The V call is TRBV6-1, the J call TRBJ1-2; TRBD1 matches at 12 bases. The V and J ends lost 5 bases and 7 bases, in that order; junction bases with no gene match: 2. Germline V gives CDR1 MNHNS, CDR2 SASEGT. This CDR3 contains 13 residues. CDR3 amino acids: CASSSGQGAGYTF. The CDR3 bases are TGTGCCAGCAGTTCGGGACAGGGGGCTGGCTACACCTTC.

As concerns this clone: An end of the junction differs from the germline gene, which may be a read error. The V call is TRBV7-6, the J call TRBJ1-1; D perhaps matches TRBD1 (6 bases). Per the germline V gene, CDR1 is SGHVS and CDR2 is FNYEAQ. There are 13 residues in the CDR3. The CDR3 coding sequence is TGTGCCAGCAGCTTAGTAGGAGGACAGCCAGAGATCTTT. It codes for CASSLVGGQPEIF.

The rearrangement uses TRBV11-2 and TRBJ2-2; a possible D gene is TRBD1 (6 bases). Trimming pared 3 bases from V and 3 bases from J, leaving 11 bases between. CDR3 length equals 15 residues. Germline lookup yields CDR1 SGHAT and CDR2 FQNNGV. CDR3 bases: TGTGCCAGCAGCTTCCACAGGGTTGACACCGGGGAGCTGTTTTTT. It is translated as CASSFHRVDTGELFF.

The V and J genes are TRBV19 and TRBJ2-3; TRBD1 is a possible D gene (6 bases). Trimming took off 8 bases at V and 4 bases at J, with 16 bases between the two ends. The CDR3 has 14 amino acids. Germline CDR1 is LNHDA and CDR2 is SQIVND (reference sequence). In DNA form, the CDR3 reads TGTGCCAGTCGTCAAAAGGGGGTTTCAGATACGCAGTATTTT. The encoded protein is CASRQKGVSDTQYF.

This chain links TRBV6-6 with TRBJ2-7, with a weak D call TRBD1 (6 bases). The V and J ends lost 2 bases and 1 base respectively, with 9 bases between them. This CDR3 spans 14 amino acids. The germline gives CDR1 MNHNY, CDR2 SVGAGI (reference sequence). Here the CDR3 reads CASSYGQNSYEQYF. CDR3 nucleotide sequence: TGTGCCAGCAGTTACGGACAGAATTCCTACGAGCAGTACTTC.

The J gene is TRBJ1-3, the V gene TRBV18; D is unclear. CDR3 length equals 14 residues. CDR1 is KGHSH and CDR2 is LQKENI in the germline V gene. V was pared by 1 base and J by 2 bases, with 6 bases between. The CDR3 DNA is TGTGCCAGCTCACCACTAGGAGCTGGAAACACCATATATTTT. This encodes CASSPLGAGNTIYF.

The chain recombines TRBV6-4 with TRBJ1-2, with TRBD1 as a possible D gene (5 bases). This CDR3 has 15 amino acids. The V gene lost 0 bases and the J gene lost 1 base, with 9 bases spanning the gap. The V gene's germline CDR1 is MRHNA and CDR2 SNTAGT. The CDR3 nucleotides are TGTGCCAGCAGTGACTCGGACACGTTTAACTATGGCTACACCTTC. Its translation is CASSDSDTFNYGYTF.

This clone was detected a few times. The rearrangement uses TRBV6-5 and TRBJ1-2, with D hard to call. From germline, CDR1 is MNHEY and CDR2 SVGAGI. The CDR3 runs to 15 residues. V gave up 5 bases and J gave up 7 bases, with 20 bases separating them. CDR3 region: CASSVEGAGDRGYTF. CDR3 DNA sequence: TGTGCCAGCAGTGTTGAGGGAGCCGGTGATCGTGGCTACACCTTC.